This T cell receptor (beta chain) was observed in a study of T cells in tumors after PD-1 blockade. Study-wide context: Either cemiplimab 350 mg every 2 weeks or pembrolizumab 200 mg every 3 weeks was given. A subset received ongoing vismodegib 150 mg daily alongside anti-PD-1 therapy. Study-level findings and limits: Roughly 42% of tumor TCR clonotypes were also found in blood.

This CDR3 comprises 14 residues. Germline-derived CDR1 and CDR2 are SGHRS and YFSETQ. Trimming shortened V by 3 bases and J by 0 bases, and 9 bases separated the two germline ends. A remark on this clone: The antigen remains undetermined.

Sequencing used immunoSEQ multiplex PCR; TCRdb keeps in-frame clones, though not all of them. Of roughly 60,000 clones detected, 80% appear once; the ten largest clones hold roughly 12%. Input was about 600 ng to 6,004 ng of genomic DNA from tumor or blood. The gene calls are TRBV5-1 and TRBJ1-2, with D possibly TRBD1 on 6 matching bases. The receptor was isolated from a human donor with basal cell carcinoma. The sample was PBMCs, taken before anti-PD-1 treatment. CDR3 DNA sequence: TGCGCCAGCAGCTCTACAGGGTCTAACTATGGCTACACCTTC. It codes for CASSSTGSNYGYTF.